This T cell receptor beta chain was documented in a study of T cells in Graves' hyperthyroidism and ophthalmopathy. This clonotype was observed at least ten times. What it recognizes is unknown. Exclusions: uncontrolled infection, other autoimmune disease, pregnancy, lactation. Diagnosing involved the use of clinical symptoms, serum thyroxine and TRAb, thyroid ultrasound and orbital computed tomography. Study-level points and caveats: Blood also showed most of the thyroid clonotypes that were expanded above 0.001.

Amplified TCR beta CDR3 regions derived from RNA transcripts. HTBI primers drove first-round RT-PCR of the TCR CDR3. A single record per CDR3 protein comes from TCRdb applying MiXCR to the multiplex PCR reads. The sample shows roughly 500,000 distinct CDR3 sequences, 46% of them seen only once. Sequencing used peripheral blood or thyroid tissue (not recorded which). This receptor was taken from an adult woman with Graves' disease, either hyperthyroidism or ophthalmopathy (not recorded which).

The CDR3 spells CASSTRTSGNNTGELFF. CDR3 sequence (DNA): TGTGCCAGCAGCACCCGGACTAGCGGGAACAACACCGGGGAGCTGTTTTTT. J is TRBJ2-2 and V is TRBV7-9; 12 bases align to TRBD2. Germline values: CDR1 SEHNR, CDR2 FQNEAQ (reference sequence). The CDR3 totals 17 residues. Losses at the gene ends were 5 bases for V and 2 bases for J; bases not matched to a gene: 6.